This section outlines one TCR beta chain sequence together with its context. The source of the sample is a study of blood T cell repertoires in COVID-19. The V segment lost 5 bases and the J segment 0 bases; nucleotides outside the gene matches: 15. Germline CDR1 and CDR2: MNHEY and SMNVEV (reference sequence). CDR3 length: 18 amino acids. Generated by immunoSEQ multiplex PCR, the TCRdb table keeps only in-frame clones and is missing some. The table shows about 240,000 clones, with around 90% occurring only once. The V call is TRBV27, the J call TRBJ2-5; 7 positions agree with TRBD1. The sample consisted of peripheral blood. This TCR derives from a man in his 60s who had recovered from COVID-19. This chain's CDR3 is CASSPRVRDRYYQETQYF. CDR3 coding DNA: TGTGCCAGCAGTCCAAGGGTCCGGGACAGATATTACCAAGAGACCCAGTACTTC.